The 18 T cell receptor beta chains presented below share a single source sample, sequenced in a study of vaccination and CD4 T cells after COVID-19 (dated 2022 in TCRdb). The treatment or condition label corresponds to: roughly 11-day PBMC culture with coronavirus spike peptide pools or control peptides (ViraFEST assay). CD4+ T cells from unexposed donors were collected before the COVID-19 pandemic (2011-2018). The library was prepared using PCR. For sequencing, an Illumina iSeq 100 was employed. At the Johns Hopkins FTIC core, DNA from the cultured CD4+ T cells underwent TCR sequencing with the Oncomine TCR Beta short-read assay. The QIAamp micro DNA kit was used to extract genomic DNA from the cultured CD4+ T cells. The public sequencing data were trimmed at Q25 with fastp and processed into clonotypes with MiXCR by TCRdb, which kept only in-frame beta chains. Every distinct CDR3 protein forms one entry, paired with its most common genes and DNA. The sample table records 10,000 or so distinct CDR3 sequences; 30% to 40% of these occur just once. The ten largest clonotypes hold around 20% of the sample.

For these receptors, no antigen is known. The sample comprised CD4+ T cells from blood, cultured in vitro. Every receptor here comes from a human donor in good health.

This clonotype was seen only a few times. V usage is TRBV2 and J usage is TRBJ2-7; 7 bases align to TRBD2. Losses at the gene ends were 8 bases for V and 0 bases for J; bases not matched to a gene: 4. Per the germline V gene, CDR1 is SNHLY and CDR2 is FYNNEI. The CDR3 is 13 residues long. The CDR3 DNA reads TGTGCCAGCTGGGAGGGGACCTCCTACGAGCAGTACTTC. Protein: CASWEGTSYEQYF.

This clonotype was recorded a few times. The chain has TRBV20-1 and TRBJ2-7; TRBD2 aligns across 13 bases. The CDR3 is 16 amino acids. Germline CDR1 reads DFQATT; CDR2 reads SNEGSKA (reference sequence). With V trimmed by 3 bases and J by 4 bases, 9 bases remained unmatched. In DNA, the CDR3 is TGCAGTGCTAGGGACGGCGGACTAGCGGGAGTATACGAGCAGTACTTC. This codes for CSARDGGLAGVYEQYF.

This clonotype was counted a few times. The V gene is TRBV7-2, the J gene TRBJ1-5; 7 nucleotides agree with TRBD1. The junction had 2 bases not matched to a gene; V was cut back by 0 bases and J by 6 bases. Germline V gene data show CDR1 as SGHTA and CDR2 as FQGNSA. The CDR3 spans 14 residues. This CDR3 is CASSLAGGPQPQHF. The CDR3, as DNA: TGTGCCAGCAGCTTAGCAGGGGGCCCTCAGCCCCAGCATTTT. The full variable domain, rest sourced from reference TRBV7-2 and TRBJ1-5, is GAGVSQSPSNKVTEKGKDVELRCDPISGHTALYWYRQSLGQGLEFLIYFQGNSAPDKSGLPSDRFSAERTGGSVSTLTIQRTQQEDSAVYLCASSLAGGPQPQHFGDGTRLSIL.

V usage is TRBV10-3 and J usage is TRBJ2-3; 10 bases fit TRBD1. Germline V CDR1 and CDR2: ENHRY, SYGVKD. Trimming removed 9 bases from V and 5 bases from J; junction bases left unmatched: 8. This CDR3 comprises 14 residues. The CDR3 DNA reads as TGTGCCATTGGACAGGGGGTAGGTGGAGATACGCAGTATTTT. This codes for CAIGQGVGGDTQYF.

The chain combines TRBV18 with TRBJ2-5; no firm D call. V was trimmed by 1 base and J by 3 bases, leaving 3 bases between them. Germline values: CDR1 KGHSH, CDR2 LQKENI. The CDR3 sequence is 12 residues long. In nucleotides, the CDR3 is TGTGCCAGCTCACCACGTGAAGAGACCCAGTACTTC. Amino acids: CASSPREETQYF.

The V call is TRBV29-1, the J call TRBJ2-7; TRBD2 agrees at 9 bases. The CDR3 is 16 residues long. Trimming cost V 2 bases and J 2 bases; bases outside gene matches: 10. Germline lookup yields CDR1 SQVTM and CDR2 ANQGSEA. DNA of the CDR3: TGCAGCGTTGAATTCCCGACTAGCGGACCCACCTACGAGCAGTACTTC. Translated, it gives CSVEFPTSGPTYEQYF.

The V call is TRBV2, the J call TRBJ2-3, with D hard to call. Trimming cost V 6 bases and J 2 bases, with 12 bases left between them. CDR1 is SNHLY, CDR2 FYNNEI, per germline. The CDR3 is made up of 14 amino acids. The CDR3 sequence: CASRRQLFTDTQYF. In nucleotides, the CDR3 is TGTGCCAGCAGGAGACAACTTTTCACAGATACGCAGTATTTT.

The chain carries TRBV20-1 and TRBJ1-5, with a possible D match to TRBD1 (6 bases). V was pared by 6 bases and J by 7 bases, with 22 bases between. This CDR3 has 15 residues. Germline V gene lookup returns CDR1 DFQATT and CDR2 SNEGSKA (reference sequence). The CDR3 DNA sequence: TGCAGTGCCACGACAGGAATGGTGGGCAGCCAGCCCCAGCATTTT. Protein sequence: CSATTGMVGSQPQHF.

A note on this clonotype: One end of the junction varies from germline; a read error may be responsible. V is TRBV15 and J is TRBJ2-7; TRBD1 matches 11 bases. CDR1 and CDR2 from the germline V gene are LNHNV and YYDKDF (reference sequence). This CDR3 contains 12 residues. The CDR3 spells CATGTGGTGGTF. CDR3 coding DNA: TGTGCCACCGGCACGGGCGGGACAGGGGGGACCTTC.

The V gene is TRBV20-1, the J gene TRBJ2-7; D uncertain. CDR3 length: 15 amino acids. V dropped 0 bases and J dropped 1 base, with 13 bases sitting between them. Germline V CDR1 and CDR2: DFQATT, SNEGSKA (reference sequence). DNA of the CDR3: TGCAGTGCTAGAGATGAACGGGCCGGTTCCTACGAGCAGTACTTC. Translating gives CSARDERAGSYEQYF.

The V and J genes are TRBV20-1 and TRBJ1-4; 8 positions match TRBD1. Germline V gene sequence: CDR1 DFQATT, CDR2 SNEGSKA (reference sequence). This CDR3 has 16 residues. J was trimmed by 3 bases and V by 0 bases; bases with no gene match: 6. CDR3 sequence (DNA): TGCAGTGCTAGAGACCTCGACAGGGGCGCTAATGAAAAACTGTTTTTT. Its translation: CSARDLDRGANEKLFF.

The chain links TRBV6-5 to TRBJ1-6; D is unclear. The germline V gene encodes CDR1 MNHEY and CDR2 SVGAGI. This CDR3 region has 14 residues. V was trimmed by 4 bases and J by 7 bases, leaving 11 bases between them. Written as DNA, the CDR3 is TGTGCCAGCAGTTCCCCGGGTCCAAATTCACCCCTCCACTTT. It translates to CASSSPGPNSPLHF.

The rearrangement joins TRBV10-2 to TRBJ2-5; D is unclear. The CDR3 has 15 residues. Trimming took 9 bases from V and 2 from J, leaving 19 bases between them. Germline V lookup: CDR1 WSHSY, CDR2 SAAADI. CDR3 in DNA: TGCGCCAGTTACGACCCCGGGCTTCAGCAAGAGACCCAGTACTTC. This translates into CASYDPGLQQETQYF.

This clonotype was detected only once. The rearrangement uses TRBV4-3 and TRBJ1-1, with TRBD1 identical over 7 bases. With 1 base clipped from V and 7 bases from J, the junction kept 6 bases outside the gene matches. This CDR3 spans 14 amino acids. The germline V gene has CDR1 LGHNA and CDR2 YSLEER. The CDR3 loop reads CASSQAGGVGEAFF. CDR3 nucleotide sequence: TGCGCCAGCAGCCAAGCAGGGGGAGTTGGTGAAGCTTTCTTT.

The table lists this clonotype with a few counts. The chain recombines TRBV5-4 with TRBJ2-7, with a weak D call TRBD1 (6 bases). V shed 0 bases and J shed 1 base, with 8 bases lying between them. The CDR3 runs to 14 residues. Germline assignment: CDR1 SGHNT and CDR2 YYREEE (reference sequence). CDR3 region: CASSLDQGSYEQYF. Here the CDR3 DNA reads TGTGCCAGCAGCTTGGACCAGGGGTCCTACGAGCAGTACTTC. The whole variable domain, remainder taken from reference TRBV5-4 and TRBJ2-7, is ETGVTQSPTHLIKTRGQQVTLRCSSQSGHNTVSWYQQALGQGPQFIFQYYREEENGRGNFPPRFSGLQFPNYSSELNVNALELDDSALYLCASSLDQGSYEQYFGPGTRLTVT.

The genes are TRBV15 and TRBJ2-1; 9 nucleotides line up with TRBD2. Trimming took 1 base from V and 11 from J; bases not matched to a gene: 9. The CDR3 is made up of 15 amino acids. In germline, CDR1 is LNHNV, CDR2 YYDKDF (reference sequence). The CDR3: CATSRVTGTSWKQFF. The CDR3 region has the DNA TGTGCCACCAGCAGAGTAACAGGGACTAGCTGGAAGCAGTTCTTC.

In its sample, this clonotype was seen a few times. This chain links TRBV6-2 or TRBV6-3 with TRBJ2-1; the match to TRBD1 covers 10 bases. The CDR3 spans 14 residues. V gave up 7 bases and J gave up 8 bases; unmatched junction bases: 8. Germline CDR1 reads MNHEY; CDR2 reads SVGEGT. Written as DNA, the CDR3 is TGTGCCAGCAACGACAGGGGGCAAAAGGATGAGCAGTTCTTC. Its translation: CASNDRGQKDEQFF.

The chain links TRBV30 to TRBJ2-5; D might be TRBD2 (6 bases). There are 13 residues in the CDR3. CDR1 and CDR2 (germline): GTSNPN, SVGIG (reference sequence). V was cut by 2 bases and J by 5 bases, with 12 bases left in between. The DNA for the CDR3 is TGTGCCTGGAGTCCTCCGGGAGAGGAGACCCAGTACTTC. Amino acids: CAWSPPGEETQYF.